This entry lists 17 T cell receptor beta chains sequenced from one sample in a study of early T cells in non-severe SARS-CoV-2 infection. TCRdb independently ran MiXCR on the 5' RACE reads; one entry per CDR3 protein. This table has 70,000 or so distinct CDR3 sequences, roughly an eighth appearing once. The sample comprised whole blood. The receptors originated from an adult who was a healthcare worker with PCR-confirmed SARS-CoV-2 infection or an uninfected control (not recorded which).

This clonotype occurred a few times. The chain links TRBV21-1 to TRBJ1-1; the table's D call of TRBD1 was not tested on the DNA. TRBV21-1 is a documented pseudogene. The CDR3 spans 21 residues. CDR3 nucleotide sequence: TGTGCCAGCAGCAAAGTGGGGCCCGGAAGGGGGCGGAGGATCTCCCTCACTGAAGCTTTCTTT. The encoded protein is CASSKVGPGRGRRISLTEAFF.

This sequence joins TRBV9 and TRBJ2-7; TRBD2 matches 10 bases. CDR1 and CDR2 (germline): SGDLS, YYNGEE. The CDR3 is 15 amino acids. Germline trimming cut 0 bases from V and 5 bases from J; bases unmatched to any gene: 5. CDR3 in DNA: TGTGCCAGCAGCGTAGGAAGCGGGGGGGTAGACGAGCAGTACTTC. Its translation is CASSVGSGGVDEQYF.

This chain uses TRBV5-5 with TRBJ2-2; D gene uncertain. The CDR3 is made up of 15 amino acids. Germline V gene data show CDR1 as SGHKS and CDR2 as YYEKEE (reference sequence). V was shortened by 5 bases and J by 7 bases, with 18 bases between the two germline ends. The chain's CDR3 is CASSFGTAGIGELFF. The CDR3, as DNA: TGTGCCAGCAGTTTTGGAACCGCAGGAATCGGGGAGCTGTTTTTT.

This clonotype was recorded a few times. The chain is built from TRBV29-1 and TRBJ2-7, with D maybe TRBD2 (5 bases). Germline assignment: CDR1 SQVTM and CDR2 ANQGSEA. Trimming left V 0 bases short and J 4 bases short, with 7 bases between. The CDR3 runs 12 residues. DNA of the CDR3: TGCAGCGTTGAAGACCGGGGTTACGAGCAGTACTTC. This codes for CSVEDRGYEQYF.

This clonotype came up a few times. The chain links TRBV3-1 to TRBJ1-6; a possible D gene is TRBD1 (5 bases). V dropped 5 bases and J dropped 8 bases, with 7 bases sitting between them. There are 12 residues in the CDR3. Germline loops: CDR1 LGHDT, CDR2 YNNKEL (reference sequence). CDR3 bases: TGTGCCAGCAGCTGGGGGGATTCACCCCTCCACTTT. Encoded protein: CASSWGDSPLHF.

This clonotype has just a few counts. The J gene is TRBJ1-6, the V gene TRBV12-3 or TRBV12-4, with D tentatively TRBD1 (6 bases). The CDR3 sequence is 13 residues long. V lost 4 bases and J lost 10, with 11 bases in between. The CDR3 sequence: CASSYRVGSPLHF. The CDR3 coding sequence is TGTGCCAGCAGTTACAGGGTGGGGTCACCCCTCCACTTT.

This clonotype has only one observation. The J gene is TRBJ2-7, the V gene TRBV29-1; D not resolved. CDR1 and CDR2 from the germline V gene are SQVTM and ANQGSEA. The CDR3 loop spans 13 amino acids. V shed 4 bases and J shed 0 bases, with 10 bases lying between them. For the CDR3, the DNA is TGCAGCGTTGGGATTAATCCCTCCTACGAGCAGTACTTC. Translating gives CSVGINPSYEQYF.

The chain has TRBV30 and TRBJ2-4; possible D gene TRBD2, 5 bases. V was cut by 6 bases and J by 8 bases, with 14 bases left in between. The CDR3 sequence is 12 residues long. Germline V gene sequence: CDR1 GTSNPN, CDR2 SVGIG (reference sequence). The DNA for the CDR3 is TGTGCCTGCTCCCTGGCCGGGGACATTCAGTACTTC. Amino acid sequence: CACSLAGDIQYF.

This clonotype turned up a few times. This chain uses TRBV6-2 or TRBV6-3 with TRBJ1-1; D gene ambiguous. The CDR3 consists of 16 residues. Germline assignment: CDR1 MNHEY and CDR2 SVGEGT. V lost 3 bases to trimming and J lost 5 bases, with 19 bases between them. In DNA form, the CDR3 reads TGTGCCAGCAGTTATCCTGGCACGCGAGCGCGTACTGAAGCTTTCTTT. Translation: CASSYPGTRARTEAFF.

The CDR3 reads CASSLATAGMQVEQYF. The CDR3 nucleotides read TGCGCCAGCAGCTTGGCCACGGCAGGAATGCAGGTCGAGCAGTACTTC. The genes are TRBV5-1 and TRBJ2-7; D call uncertain. V lost 0 bases, J lost 6 bases, and 19 bases lay in between. This CDR3 has 16 residues. Germline V CDR1 and CDR2: SGHRS, YFSETQ.

The chain uses TRBV2 and TRBJ1-2; D is possibly TRBD1 (6 bases). From germline, CDR1 is SNHLY and CDR2 FYNNEI. The CDR3 covers 12 residues. V was shortened by 11 bases and J by 5 bases, with 15 bases between the two germline ends. CDR3 DNA: TGTGCCTCCTCAATGAGGGGGTATGGCTACACCTTC. The encoded protein is CASSMRGYGYTF.

V and J are TRBV19 and TRBJ2-3, with unresolved D. Germline V gives CDR1 LNHDA, CDR2 SQIVND (reference sequence). V was trimmed by 3 bases and J by 1 base, leaving 8 bases between them. The CDR3 consists of 14 residues. This CDR3 reads CASSITHGTDTQYF. Here the CDR3 DNA reads TGTGCCAGTAGTATCACCCACGGCACAGATACGCAGTATTTT.

This clonotype was seen more than once but under ten times. This chain uses TRBV7-8 with TRBJ1-2; D remains unclear. V dropped 1 base and J dropped 4 bases, with 13 bases sitting between them. CDR1 SGHVS and CDR2 FQNEAQ come from the germline V gene. The CDR3 sequence is 15 residues long. CDR3 sequence: CASSLDGFRAYGYTF. The CDR3 DNA sequence: TGTGCCAGCAGCTTAGATGGGTTTAGGGCCTATGGCTACACCTTC.

The J gene is TRBJ1-5, the V gene TRBV6-2 or TRBV6-3; 10 bases are a match to TRBD1. Per germline, CDR1 MNHEY and CDR2 SVGEGT. The CDR3 is made up of 18 amino acids. The V segment lost 6 bases and the J segment 0 bases; nucleotides outside the gene matches: 11. CDR3 DNA: TGTGCCAGCAGATCCTCCGGGACAGGGGAACGTAGCAATCAGCCCCAGCATTTT. Residues: CASRSSGTGERSNQPQHF.

In this sample, this clonotype turned up many times. The chain is built from TRBV27 and TRBJ2-5, with D perhaps matching TRBD1 (5 bases). Germline CDR1 is MNHEY and CDR2 is SMNVEV (reference sequence). V was cut by 6 bases and J by 4 bases, with 12 bases left in between. The CDR3 covers 13 residues. CDR3 nucleotide sequence: TGTGCCAGCAGCCCCCAGGGAATAGAGACCCAGTACTTC. Its translation is CASSPQGIETQYF.

The rearrangement uses TRBV5-1 and TRBJ2-1; the D is unclear. The CDR3 length is 14 residues. The ends were cut back, 4 bases at V and 4 bases at J, with 12 bases in the middle. Germline V gives CDR1 SGHRS, CDR2 YFSETQ. CDR3 sequence (DNA): TGCGCCAGCAGCGCCGAGACGAGTTACAATGAGCAGTTCTTC. Translating it yields CASSAETSYNEQFF.

In its sample, this clonotype was seen a few times. The chain is built from TRBV19 and TRBJ1-1; 9 nucleotides match TRBD1. The CDR3 is made up of 13 amino acids. The junction had 1 base not matched to a gene; V was cut back by 3 bases and J by 5 bases. Germline V lookup: CDR1 LNHDA, CDR2 SQIVND (reference sequence). The CDR3 spells CASSMGQGTEAFF. CDR3 nucleotide sequence: TGTGCCAGTAGTATGGGACAGGGAACTGAAGCTTTCTTT.